This passage covers 24 T cell receptor beta chains from one sample sequenced in a study of glioma-infiltrating T cells. The iRepertoire nested amplicon-rescue multiplex PCR amplified TCR alpha and beta CDR3s from RNA. TCRdb reprocessed the multiplex PCR reads via MiXCR and lists one record per CDR3 protein. The repertoire holds some 85,000 distinct CDR3 sequences, with about 23% as singletons. Sequences were obtained from glioma tissue, nonneoplastic brain tissue, or PBMCs (not recorded which). These receptors originate from a human donor with low-grade glioma or glioblastoma, undergoing nonglioma brain surgery, or in good health (not recorded which).

This clonotype was picked up many times. The chain couples TRBV27 to TRBJ1-2; unclear D gene. The germline gives CDR1 MNHEY, CDR2 SMNVEV (reference sequence). The CDR3 has 12 residues. Trimming stripped 4 bases from V and 6 bases from J, with 9 bases between. The CDR3 loop reads CASSSLGHGYTF. The DNA of the CDR3 is TGTGCCAGCAGTTCCCTCGGGCATGGCTACACCTTC.

This clonotype was counted a few times. A read error may be the cause here, since a much bigger clone is one base away. The chain couples TRBV7-9 to TRBJ1-2; TRBD1 might be the D (6 bases). Germline values: CDR1 SEHNR, CDR2 FQNEAQ (reference sequence). The CDR3 runs to 13 residues. CDR3 bases: TGTGCCAGCAGCTACGGACAGAACTATGGCTACGCCTTC. Residues: CASSYGQNYGYAF.

Details on this clonotype: A much larger clone lies a single base off, so this may be a read error. The rearrangement uses TRBV7-2 and TRBJ2-7; D remains ambiguous. The CDR3 spans 14 residues. The ends were cut back, 8 bases at V and 0 bases at J, with 14 bases in the middle. Germline CDR1 reads SGHTA; CDR2 reads FQGNSA. The DNA of the CDR3 is TGTGCCAGCCCCCTGGACGGTCGCTCCTACGAGCAGTACTTC. Translating it yields CASPLDGRSYEQYF.

At least ten counts were recorded for this clonotype. The J gene is TRBJ2-5, the V gene TRBV6-2 or TRBV6-3; 10 bases fit TRBD2. CDR1 is MNHEY, CDR2 SVGEGT, per germline. The CDR3 length is 16 residues. V gave up 5 bases and J gave up 3 bases; unmatched junction bases: 9. This CDR3 reads CASSPGLAVLEETQYF. CDR3 bases: TGTGCCAGCAGTCCTGGACTAGCGGTCCTAGAAGAGACCCAGTACTTC.

This clonotype has ten or more counts. The chain recombines TRBV6-1 with TRBJ1-2; D unresolved. CDR1 and CDR2 from the germline V gene are MNHNS and SASEGT. The CDR3 is 12 amino acids. Trimming removed 5 bases at V and 0 bases at J, with 4 bases between. CDR3 in DNA: TGTGCCAGCAGTTCGCCTAACTATGGCTACACCTTC. Protein sequence: CASSSPNYGYTF.

Of note for this clonotype: One base away lies a much larger clone, so this may be a sequencing read error. The chain recombines TRBV18 with TRBJ2-3; D is uncertain. Germline-derived CDR1 and CDR2 are KGHSH and LQKENI. This CDR3 region has 14 residues. CDR3 loop: CAGSRGLGPDTQYF. The CDR3 DNA sequence: TGTGCCGGCTCACGAGGCCTGGGCCCAGATACGCAGTATTTT. The variable domain in full, completed from reference TRBV18 and TRBJ2-3, reads NAGVMQNPRHLVRRRGQEARLRCSPMKGHSHVYWYRQLPEEGLKFMVYLQKENIIDESGMPKERFSAEFPKEGPSILRIQQVVRGDSAAYFCAGSRGLGPDTQYFGPGTRLTVL.

Points on this clonotype: This may be a read error, as it is one base from a much larger clone. The conserved closing phenylalanine or tryptophan is absent in this CDR3, likely reflecting a read error. The chain couples TRBV29-1 to TRBJ1-2; D uncertain. Germline CDR1 SQVTM, CDR2 ANQGSEA. CDR3 length: 11 residues. Trimming stripped 4 bases from V and 3 bases from J, with 6 bases between. The CDR3 bases are TGCAGCGTTGGCAGAGACTATGGCTACACCTCC. Encoded protein: CSVGRDYGYTS.

In regard to this clonotype: This may come from a read error, since a much larger clone is one base off. The J gene is TRBJ2-5, the V gene TRBV12-3 or TRBV12-4; D not certain. CDR3 length: 15 residues. Trimming removed 3 bases from V and 1 base from J, with 12 bases in between. The CDR3 region is CASSFRVNSQETQYF. The CDR3, as DNA: TGTGCCAGCAGTTTTCGGGTGAACTCCCAAGAGACCCAGTACTTC.

Many counts were recorded for this clonotype. V usage is TRBV4-1 and J usage is TRBJ1-5; no definite D call. V was trimmed by 0 bases and J by 5 bases, leaving 11 bases between them. Germline CDR1 is MGHRA and CDR2 is YSYEKL. The CDR3 runs 15 residues. The CDR3 here is CASSQDPGGDQPQHF. In DNA, the CDR3 is TGCGCCAGCAGCCAAGATCCCGGCGGTGATCAGCCCCAGCATTTT.

This clonotype was picked up one time. Compared with germline, one end of the junction differs, possibly owing to a read error. The chain is built from TRBV7-6 and TRBJ2-7; D assignment may be TRBD1 or TRBD2 (5 bases each). The germline CDR1 and CDR2 sequences are SGHVS and FNYEAQ. The CDR3 runs to 16 residues. DNA of the CDR3: TGTGCCAGCAGCGAAGGGGCCGGACTGAGTCCCTACAAGCAGTACTTC. This translates into CASSEGAGLSPYKQYF.

Ten or more counts support this clonotype. CDR3 sequence: CASSDQSNQPQHF. The CDR3 bases are TGTGCCAGTAGTGATCAGAGCAATCAGCCCCAGCATTTT. The rearrangement uses TRBV19 and TRBJ1-5; D remains ambiguous. Germline V CDR1 and CDR2: LNHDA, SQIVND (reference sequence). The CDR3 covers 13 residues. The V gene lost 5 bases and the J gene lost 1 base, with 6 bases spanning the gap.

In its sample, this clonotype was seen many times. V is TRBV20-1 and J is TRBJ1-3; no firm D call. Germline values: CDR1 DFQATT, CDR2 SNEGSKA (reference sequence). The CDR3 runs to 14 residues. V dropped 2 bases and J dropped 4 bases, with 12 bases sitting between them. The CDR3 nucleotides read TGCAGTGCTAGACCGGGGTCTGGAGGAAACACCATATATTTT. Translation: CSARPGSGGNTIYF.

The rearrangement uses TRBV19 and TRBJ2-3, with 8 bases fitting TRBD2. V lost 6 bases, J lost 2 bases, and 10 bases stayed unmatched. This CDR3 is built from 16 residues. CDR1 LNHDA and CDR2 SQIVND come from the germline V gene (reference sequence). The CDR3 loop reads CASRPMGLDPTDTQYF. CDR3 coding DNA: TGTGCCAGTAGGCCCATGGGACTAGATCCCACAGATACGCAGTATTTT.

This clonotype was detected once. This may arise from a read error, as a much more abundant clone is one base away. The V gene is TRBV5-1, the J gene TRBJ1-1; D is ambiguous. Germline V CDR1 and CDR2: SGHRS, YFSETQ. The CDR3 sequence is 13 residues long. As DNA, the CDR3 is TGCGCCAGCAGCCCATCCGGCCACACTGAAGCTTTATTT. Translating gives CASSPSGHTEALF.

This clonotype was picked up many times. The chain links TRBV7-9 to TRBJ2-7; D remains unclear. Germline values: CDR1 SEHNR, CDR2 FQNEAQ (reference sequence). Trimming removed 1 base from V and 3 bases from J, with 4 bases in between. The CDR3 totals 12 residues. The CDR3 loop reads CASSLVGYEQYF. CDR3 DNA sequence: TGTGCCAGCAGCTTAGTGGGCTACGAGCAGTACTTC.

This clonotype was observed a few times. This chain joins TRBV12-3 or TRBV12-4 and TRBJ2-5, with D hard to call. The CDR3 consists of 14 residues. V was cut by 8 bases and J by 4 bases, with 17 bases left in between. The CDR3 region has the DNA TGTGCCAGCTTACCTAGTGGATCCGGAGAGACCCAGTACTTC. Its translation is CASLPSGSGETQYF.

This clonotype was seen only a few times. The chain has TRBV5-1 and TRBJ2-1; 7 nucleotides match TRBD2. There are 17 residues in the CDR3. The ends lost 4 bases at V and 0 bases at J; junction bases unmatched: 10. Germline CDR1 reads SGHRS; CDR2 reads YFSETQ. The CDR3 bases are TGCGCCAGCAGCATTGGTAGCGGGCCGAGCTCCTACAATGAGCAGTTCTTC. This encodes CASSIGSGPSSYNEQFF.

The V gene is TRBV6-9, the J gene TRBJ1-2; D gene uncertain. Germline loops: CDR1 MNHGY, CDR2 SVAAGI. Trimming removed 4 bases from V and 2 bases from J, with 14 bases in between. The CDR3 runs to 15 residues. The CDR3 region is CASSSTSQKNYGYTF. The CDR3, as DNA: TGTGCCAGCAGTTCAACCTCCCAGAAGAACTATGGCTACACCTTC.

This clonotype was seen many times. The chain has TRBV7-2 and TRBJ2-5; weak D call: TRBD2 (6 bases). Trimming pared 6 bases from V and 2 bases from J, leaving 10 bases between. The germline CDR1 and CDR2 sequences are SGHTA and FQGNSA. The CDR3 has 13 residues. As DNA, the CDR3 is TGTGCCAGCAGTCCTGGGAGGCAAGAGACCCAGTACTTC. Residues: CASSPGRQETQYF.

This clonotype appeared many times. The chain is built from TRBV24-1 and TRBJ1-1; tentative D call: TRBD1 (6 bases). The V and J ends lost 2 bases and 3 bases respectively, with 15 bases between them. From germline, CDR1 is KGHDR and CDR2 SFDVKD. The CDR3 consists of 16 residues. In DNA, the CDR3 is TGTGCCACCAGTGATTCGCGTCGGGGGGCCGACACTGAAGCTTTCTTT. It is translated as CATSDSRRGADTEAFF.

This clonotype came up many times. The gene calls are TRBV4-2 and TRBJ2-7; TRBD2 might be the D (6 bases). Germline CDR1 is LGHNA and CDR2 is YNFKEQ. V lost 0 bases and J lost 3, with 15 bases in between. The CDR3 length is 16 residues. For the CDR3, the DNA is TGTGCCAGCAGCCAAGATAGTGGCGGGACCAACTACGAGCAGTACTTC. Translation: CASSQDSGGTNYEQYF.

In its sample, this clonotype was seen many times. The chain combines TRBV12-3 or TRBV12-4 with TRBJ1-1, with 9 bases aligning to TRBD1. The CDR3 has 15 amino acids. V lost 3 bases, J lost 2 bases, and 4 bases stayed unmatched. CDR3 protein: CASSFGTGSNTEAFF. The CDR3 nucleotides are TGTGCCAGCAGTTTCGGGACAGGGAGTAACACTGAAGCTTTCTTT.

This clonotype was seen many times. V gene TRBV10-1 combines with J gene TRBJ2-7; 8 bases are a match to TRBD2. Germline CDR1 is WNHNN and CDR2 is SYGVQD (reference sequence). The CDR3 consists of 14 residues. V dropped 4 bases and J dropped 2; count of bases not matched to a gene: 4. Written as DNA, the CDR3 is TGCGCCAGCAGTGCGTCAGCGGGGGCCTACGAGCAGTACTTC. Translation gives CASSASAGAYEQYF.

About this clonotype itself: Given a much more abundant clone one base away, this may be a read error. The gene calls are TRBV4-1 and TRBJ1-2; TRBD1 might be the D (5 bases). Germline-derived CDR1 and CDR2 are MGHRA and YSYEKL. This CDR3 has 16 amino acids. DNA of the CDR3: TGCGCCAGCAGCCAACCCTCCCGGCGCCGGGACTATGGCTACGCCTTC. It yields the protein CASSQPSRRRDYGYAF.